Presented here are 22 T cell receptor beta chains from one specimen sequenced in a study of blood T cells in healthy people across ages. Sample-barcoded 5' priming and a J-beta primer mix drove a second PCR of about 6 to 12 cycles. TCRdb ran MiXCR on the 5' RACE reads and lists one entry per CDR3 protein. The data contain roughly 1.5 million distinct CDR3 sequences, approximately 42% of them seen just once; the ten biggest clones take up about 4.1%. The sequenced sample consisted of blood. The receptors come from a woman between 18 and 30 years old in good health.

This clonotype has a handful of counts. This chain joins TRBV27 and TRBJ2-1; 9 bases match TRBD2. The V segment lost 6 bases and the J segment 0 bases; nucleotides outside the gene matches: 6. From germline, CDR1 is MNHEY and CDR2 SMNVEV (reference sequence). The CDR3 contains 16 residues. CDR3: CASRTSGQSSYNEQFF. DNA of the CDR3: TGTGCCAGCAGAACTAGCGGGCAGAGCTCCTACAATGAGCAGTTCTTC.

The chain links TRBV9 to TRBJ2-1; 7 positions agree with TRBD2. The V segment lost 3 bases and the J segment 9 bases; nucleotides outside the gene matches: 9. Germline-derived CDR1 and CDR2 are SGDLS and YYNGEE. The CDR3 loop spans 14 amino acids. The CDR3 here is CASSDRAVAGEQFF. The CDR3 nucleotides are TGTGCCAGCAGCGACCGAGCAGTAGCGGGTGAGCAGTTCTTC. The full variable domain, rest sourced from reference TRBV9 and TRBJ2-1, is DSGVTQTPKHLITATGQRVTLRCSPRSGDLSVYWYQQSLDQGLQFLIQYYNGEERAKGNILERFSAQQFPDLHSELNLSSLELGDSALYFCASSDRAVAGEQFFGPGTRLTVL.

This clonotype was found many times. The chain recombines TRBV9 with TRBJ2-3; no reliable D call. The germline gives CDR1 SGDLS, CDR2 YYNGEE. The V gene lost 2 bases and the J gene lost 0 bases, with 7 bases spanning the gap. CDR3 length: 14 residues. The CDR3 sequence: CASSVLGSTDTQYF. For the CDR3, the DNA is TGTGCCAGCAGCGTTCTGGGGAGCACAGATACGCAGTATTTT.

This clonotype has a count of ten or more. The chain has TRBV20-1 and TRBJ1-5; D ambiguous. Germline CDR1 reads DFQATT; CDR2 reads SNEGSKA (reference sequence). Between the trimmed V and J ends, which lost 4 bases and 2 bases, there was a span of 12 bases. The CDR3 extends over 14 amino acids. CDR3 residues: CSATMDGRNQPQHF. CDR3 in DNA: TGCAGTGCTACTATGGACGGGCGCAATCAGCCCCAGCATTTT.

This chain's CDR3 is CASTPGVGYEQYF. The CDR3, as DNA: TGTGCCAGCACCCCCGGCGTGGGTTACGAGCAGTACTTC. J is TRBJ2-7 and V is TRBV11-2; D is unresolved. V was clipped by 7 bases and J by 4 bases, with 14 bases between them. Germline V gene data show CDR1 as SGHAT and CDR2 as FQNNGV. The CDR3 has 13 amino acids.

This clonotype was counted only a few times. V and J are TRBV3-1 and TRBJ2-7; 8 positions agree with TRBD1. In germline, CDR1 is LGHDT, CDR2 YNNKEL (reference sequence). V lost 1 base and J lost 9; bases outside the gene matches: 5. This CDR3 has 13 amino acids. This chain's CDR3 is CASSQGTGLGQYF. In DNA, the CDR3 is TGTGCCAGCAGCCAAGGGACAGGGCTAGGGCAGTACTTC.

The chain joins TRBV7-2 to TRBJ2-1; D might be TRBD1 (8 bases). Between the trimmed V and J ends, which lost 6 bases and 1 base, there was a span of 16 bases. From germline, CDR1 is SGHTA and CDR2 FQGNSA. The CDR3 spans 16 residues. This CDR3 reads CASRQQGGGSYNEQFF. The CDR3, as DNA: TGTGCCAGCAGGCAACAGGGGGGGGGGTCCTACAATGAGCAGTTCTTC.

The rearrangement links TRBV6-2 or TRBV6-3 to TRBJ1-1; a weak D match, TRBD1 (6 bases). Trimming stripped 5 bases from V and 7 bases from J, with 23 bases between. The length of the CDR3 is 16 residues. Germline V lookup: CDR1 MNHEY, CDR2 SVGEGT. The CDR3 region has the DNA TGTGCCAGCAGTCCTTATCAAGCCGGGACACGGGTTGAAGCTTTCTTT. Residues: CASSPYQAGTRVEAFF.

The CDR3 DNA is TGTGCCAGCAGTTATACGGGACAAGCGGTAGGCTACACCTTC. It yields the protein CASSYTGQAVGYTF. This chain joins TRBV6-6 and TRBJ1-2; D may be TRBD1 (6 bases). The CDR3 has 14 residues. The germline V gene encodes CDR1 MNHNY and CDR2 SVGAGI (reference sequence). Trimming removed 3 bases at V and 8 bases at J, with 16 bases between.

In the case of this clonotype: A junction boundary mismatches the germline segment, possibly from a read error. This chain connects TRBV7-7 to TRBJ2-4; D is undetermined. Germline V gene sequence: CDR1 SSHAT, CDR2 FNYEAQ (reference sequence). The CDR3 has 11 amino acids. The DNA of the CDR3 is TGTGCTAGCAGCGCTAACCAAACTTGGTACTTC. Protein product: CASSANQTWYF.

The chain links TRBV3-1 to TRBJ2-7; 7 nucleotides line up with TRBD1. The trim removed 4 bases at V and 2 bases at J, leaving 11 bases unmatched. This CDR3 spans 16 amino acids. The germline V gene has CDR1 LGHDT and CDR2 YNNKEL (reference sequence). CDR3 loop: CASSPPRQGWTYEQYF. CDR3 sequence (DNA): TGTGCCAGCAGCCCCCCGCGACAGGGCTGGACCTACGAGCAGTACTTC.

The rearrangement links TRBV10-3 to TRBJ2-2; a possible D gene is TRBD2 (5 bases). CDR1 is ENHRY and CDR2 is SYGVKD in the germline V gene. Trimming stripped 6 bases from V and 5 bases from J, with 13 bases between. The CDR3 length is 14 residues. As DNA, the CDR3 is TGTGCCATCAGGGACTCCTCGGGGACCGGGGAGCTGTTTTTT. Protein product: CAIRDSSGTGELFF.

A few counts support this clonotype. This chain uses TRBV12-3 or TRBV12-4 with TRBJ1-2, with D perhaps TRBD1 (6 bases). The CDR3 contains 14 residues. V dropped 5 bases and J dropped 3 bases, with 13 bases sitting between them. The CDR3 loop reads CASSPGQSDYGYTF. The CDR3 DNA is TGTGCCAGCAGTCCGGGACAATCAGACTATGGCTACACCTTC.

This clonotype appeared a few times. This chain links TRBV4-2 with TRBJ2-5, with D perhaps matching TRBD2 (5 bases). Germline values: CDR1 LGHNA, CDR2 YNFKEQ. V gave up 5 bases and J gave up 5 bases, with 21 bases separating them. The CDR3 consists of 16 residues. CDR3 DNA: TGTGCCAGCAGCAAAGGAGGCTTAGAGGAAAAGGAGACCCAGTACTTC. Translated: CASSKGGLEEKETQYF.

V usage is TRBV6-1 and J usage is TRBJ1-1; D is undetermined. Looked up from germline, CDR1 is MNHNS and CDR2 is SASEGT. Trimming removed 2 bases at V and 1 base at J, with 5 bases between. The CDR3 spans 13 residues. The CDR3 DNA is TGTGCCAGCAGTGAAAAGCGGAACACTGAAGCTTTCTTT. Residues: CASSEKRNTEAFF.

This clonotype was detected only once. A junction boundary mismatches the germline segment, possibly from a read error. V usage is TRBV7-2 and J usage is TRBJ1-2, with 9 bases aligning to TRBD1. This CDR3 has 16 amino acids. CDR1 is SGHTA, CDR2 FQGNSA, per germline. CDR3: CASSLASQGAGYDYTF. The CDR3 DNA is TGTGCCAGCAGCTTAGCGTCACAGGGGGCGGGCTATGACTACACCTTC.

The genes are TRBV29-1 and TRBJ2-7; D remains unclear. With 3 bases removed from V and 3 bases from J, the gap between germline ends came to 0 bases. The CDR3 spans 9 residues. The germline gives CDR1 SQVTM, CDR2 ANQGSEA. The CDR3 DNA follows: TGCAGCGTTGACTACGAGCAGTACTTC. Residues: CSVDYEQYF.

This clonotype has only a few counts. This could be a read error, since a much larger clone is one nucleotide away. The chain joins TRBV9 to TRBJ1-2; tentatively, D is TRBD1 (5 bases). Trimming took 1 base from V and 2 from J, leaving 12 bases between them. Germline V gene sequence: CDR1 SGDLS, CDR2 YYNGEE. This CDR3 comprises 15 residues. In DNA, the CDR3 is TGTGCCAGCAGCGTATCAGCGGACACAAACTATGGCTACACCTTC. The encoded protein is CASSVSADTNYGYTF.

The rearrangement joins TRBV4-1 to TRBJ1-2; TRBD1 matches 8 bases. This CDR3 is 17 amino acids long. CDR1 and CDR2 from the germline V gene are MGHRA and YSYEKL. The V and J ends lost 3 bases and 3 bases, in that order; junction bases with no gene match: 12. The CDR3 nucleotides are TGCGCCAGCAGCCACCTTCCAGGACAGGGCCCCCACTATGGCTACACCTTC. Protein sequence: CASSHLPGQGPHYGYTF.

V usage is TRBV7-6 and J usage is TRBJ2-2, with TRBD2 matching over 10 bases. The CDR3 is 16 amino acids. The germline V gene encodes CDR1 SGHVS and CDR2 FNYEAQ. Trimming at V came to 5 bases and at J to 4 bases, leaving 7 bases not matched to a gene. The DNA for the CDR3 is TGTGCCAGCAGCCGCTCCGGGACTAGCGCCACCGGGGAGCTGTTTTTT. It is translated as CASSRSGTSATGELFF.

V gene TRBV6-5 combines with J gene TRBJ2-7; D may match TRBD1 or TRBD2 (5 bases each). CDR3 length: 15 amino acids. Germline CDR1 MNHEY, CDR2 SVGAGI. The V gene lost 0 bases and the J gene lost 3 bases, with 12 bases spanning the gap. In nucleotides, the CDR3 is TGTGCCAGCAGTTACTCGAGGCAGGGAGACTACGAGCAGTACTTC. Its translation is CASSYSRQGDYEQYF.

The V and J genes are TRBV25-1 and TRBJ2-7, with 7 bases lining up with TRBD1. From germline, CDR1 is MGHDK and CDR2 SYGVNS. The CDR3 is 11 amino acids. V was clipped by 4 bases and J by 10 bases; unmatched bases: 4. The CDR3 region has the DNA TGTGCCAGCAGTGCTGACAGGGACCAGTACTTC. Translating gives CASSADRDQYF.